This T cell receptor beta chain was captured in a study of CD4 T cells in relation to SARS-CoV-2 and coronaviruses. Whole-study findings and limits: In around two thirds of donors, memory CD4+ clonotypes crossrecognized SARS-CoV-2 and at least one common cold coronavirus spike.

As for this clone: Its antigen remains unidentified.

Using immunoSEQ multiplex PCR, the repertoire was profiled, and TCRdb retains in-frame clones only, with some absent. The table lists under 25,000 clones, 72% of them singletons. CD4+ T cells from unexposed donors were obtained before the COVID-19 pandemic (2011-2018). The cells were cultured for about 10 days before CD4+ T cells were isolated. Testing used SARS-CoV-2 S/N and four cold-coronavirus spikes on unexposed-donor CD4+ T cells, cells permitting. The V segment lost 2 bases and the J segment 4 bases; nucleotides outside the gene matches: 10. The CDR3 spans 17 residues. CDR1 is MNHEY, CDR2 SVGEGT, per germline.

The TCR comes from a human donor in good health. This chain uses TRBV6-2 or TRBV6-3 with TRBJ1-4; 7 nucleotides align to TRBD1. Sequences were obtained from CD4+ T cells from PBMCs, cultured in vitro. In DNA form, the CDR3 reads TGTGCCAGCAGTTACACCCACGGACAGGAGAATAATGAAAAACTGTTTTTT. Translation: CASSYTHGQENNEKLFF.